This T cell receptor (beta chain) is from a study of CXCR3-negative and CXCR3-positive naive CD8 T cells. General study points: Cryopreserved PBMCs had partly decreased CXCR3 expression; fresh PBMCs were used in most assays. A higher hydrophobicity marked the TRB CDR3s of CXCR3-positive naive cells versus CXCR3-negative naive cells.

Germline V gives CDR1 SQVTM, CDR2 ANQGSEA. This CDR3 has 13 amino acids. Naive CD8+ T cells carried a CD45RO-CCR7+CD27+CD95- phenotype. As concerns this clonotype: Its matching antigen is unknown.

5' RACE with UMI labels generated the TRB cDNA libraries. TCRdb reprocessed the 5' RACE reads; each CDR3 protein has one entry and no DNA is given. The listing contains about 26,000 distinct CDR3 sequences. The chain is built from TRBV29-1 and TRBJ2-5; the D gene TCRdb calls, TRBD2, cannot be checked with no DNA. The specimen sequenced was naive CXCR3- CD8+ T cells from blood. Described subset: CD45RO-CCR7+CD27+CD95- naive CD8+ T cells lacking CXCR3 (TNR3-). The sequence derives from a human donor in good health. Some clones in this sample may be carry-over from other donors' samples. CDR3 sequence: CSADTGTMETQYF.